Sequencing of this TCR beta chain was carried out in a study of OX40 agonist ivuxolimab in advanced cancers. Background for the entire study: Ivuxolimab, which targeted the costimulatory receptor OX40 (CD134), was an agonistic, fully human IgG2 monoclonal antibody. Intravenous ivuxolimab was administered to patients every 2 weeks at six dose levels: 0.01, 0.1, 0.3, 1.5, 3 and 10 mg/kg. Of the approximately 50 patients in dose escalation, 19 had hepatocellular carcinoma, about 15 had melanoma, 9 had renal cell carcinoma and 9 had head and neck cancer. In the dose-escalation cohort, around four fifths of patients were male, and the mean age was about 55 years, with a range of 23 to 79. Patients were allowed to have had prior anti-PD-1, anti-PD-L1 or anti-CTLA-4 therapy, and 30% to 40% of the dose-escalation patients had previously received checkpoint inhibitors. Partial responses occurred in three dose-escalation patients: two with cutaneous melanoma and one with hepatocellular carcinoma. Peripheral TCRbeta sequencing was intended to test whether TCR sequence diversity was altered and clonal T-cell expansion was caused by ivuxolimab. The paper describes the monotherapy dose-escalation part (N of about 57 patients) of the phase I trial of ivuxolimab. Study-level results and caveats: Low levels of normalized T-cell clonal expansion were also seen in some nonresponding patients. After ivuxolimab, expanded clones were on average more numerous among CD8+ T cells than among CD4+ T cells. In the 0.1-3.0 mg/kg groups, partial responders were among the patients with the lowest normalized peripheral clonal expansion, particularly in CD8+ T cells. The antigen specificity of the peripheral T cells that underwent clonal expansion was not determined. At doses of 0.1 to 3.0 mg/kg, clonal expansion of both CD4+ and CD8+ T cells in blood was seen between baseline and week 6.

To sequence the TCRbeta CDR3 region, genomic DNA was isolated from the sorted cells. The immunoSEQ Assay was used to sequence the TCRbeta CDR3 regions. This is the immuneACCESS table as TCRdb keeps it, with only in-frame sequences that have V and J called. A part of the clones is gone; compared with another copy, unresolved V genes explain less than half, and the rest is unexplained. This sample lists some 45,000 clones; around 87% were detected once. More than 13% of the sample rests with the top ten. The trial excluded patients who had a history of autoimmune disease or who were on systemic immunosuppression. Peripheral blood for TCR sequencing was drawn from every dose cohort at baseline, at cycle 4 day 1 and at cycle 7 day 1. The samples were drawn from a first-in-human, open-label, multicenter phase I dose-escalation trial of ivuxolimab. The trial enrolled adults with locally advanced or metastatic head and neck squamous cell, hepatocellular, melanoma or renal cell carcinoma. Before TCR sequencing, CD4+ T cells and CD8+ T cells from peripheral blood were sorted into separate populations.

The CDR3 contains 15 residues, cysteine and phenylalanine counted. Only the CDR3 DNA stays, 45 bases, in frame from base 1. For CDR1 and CDR2, the germline V gene lists SGHVS and FQNEAQ. V loses 6 bases of germline sequence and J loses 4 bases, and the interval between the two ends is 16 bases. About this clone itself: Its target antigen remains unknown. Base qualities are missing; no much larger clone stands one base away.

Here the chain combines TRBV7-8 and TRBJ1-5; a tentative D call is TRBD1 (5 bases match). This clonotype was sampled from an adult with an advanced solid tumor such as melanoma, head and neck, liver or kidney cancer. The sample here was CD4+ or CD8+ T cells sorted from blood, taken in a trial of the OX40 agonist ivuxolimab. The DNA is TGTGCCAGCAGTTTTTACCGGGACGTAAATCAGCCCCAGCATTTT. Translated, it gives CASSFYRDVNQPQHF. With the portions outside the CDR3 filled from the reference TRBV7-8 and TRBJ1-5 genes, the complete variable region becomes GAGVSQSPRYKVAKRGQDVALRCDPISGHVSLFWYQQALGQGPEFLTYFQNEAQLDKSGLPSDRFFAERPEGSVSTLKIQRTQQEDSAVYLCASSFYRDVNQPQHFGDGTRLSIL.